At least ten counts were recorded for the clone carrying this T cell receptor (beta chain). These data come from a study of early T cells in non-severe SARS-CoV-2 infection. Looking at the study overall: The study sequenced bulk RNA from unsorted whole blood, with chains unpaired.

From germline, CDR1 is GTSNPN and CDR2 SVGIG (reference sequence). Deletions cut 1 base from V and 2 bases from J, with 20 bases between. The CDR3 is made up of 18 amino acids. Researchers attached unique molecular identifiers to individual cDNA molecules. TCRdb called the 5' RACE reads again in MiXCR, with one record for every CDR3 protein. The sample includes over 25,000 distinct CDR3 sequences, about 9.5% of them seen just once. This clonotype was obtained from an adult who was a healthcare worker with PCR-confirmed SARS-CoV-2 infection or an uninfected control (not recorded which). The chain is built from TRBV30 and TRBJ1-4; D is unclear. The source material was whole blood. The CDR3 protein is CAWSATIQHRGTNEKLFF. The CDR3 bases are TGTGCCTGGAGTGCGACGATTCAACACCGAGGGACTAATGAAAAACTGTTTTTT.